Each of the 2 T cell receptor beta chains below was sequenced from the same sample in a study of Ad26.COV2.S vaccination and SARS-CoV-2 variants. The treatment was: about 20 received Ad26.COV2.S at low or high dose, single or two shots; 5 received placebo; per-sample allocation not given. Samples analyzed were those drawn on day 63 after the first vaccine or placebo injection. The data were produced by immunoSEQ multiplex PCR, yet TCRdb's version contains in-frame clones alone and is incomplete. The data contain around 450,000 clones, 75% to 90% of them singletons. The sample was peripheral blood, taken in a trial of Ad26.COV2.S vaccine versus placebo. These receptors were collected from a person aged 18 to 59 who received the Ad26.COV2.S COVID-19 vaccine or a placebo.

The V call is TRBV5-6, the J call TRBJ1-6, with D possibly TRBD1 on 5 matching bases. CDR3 size: 14 residues. The germline V gene has CDR1 SGHDT and CDR2 YYEEEE. The V end was cut by 0 bases, the J end by 6 bases, with 7 bases between. CDR3 loop: CASSLAGGNSPLHF. The CDR3 DNA sequence: TGTGCCAGCAGCTTGGCCGGGGGTAATTCACCCCTCCACTTT.

In DNA form, the CDR3 reads TGTGCCAGCAGGATTGAAACAGGGATAGCCGGAGGCTACACCTTC. This encodes CASRIETGIAGGYTF. This rearrangement joins TRBV2 to TRBJ1-2, with D possibly being TRBD1 (6 bases). This CDR3 has 15 amino acids. The V gene's germline CDR1 is SNHLY and CDR2 FYNNEI. V lost 6 bases, J lost 8 bases, and 22 bases lay in between.